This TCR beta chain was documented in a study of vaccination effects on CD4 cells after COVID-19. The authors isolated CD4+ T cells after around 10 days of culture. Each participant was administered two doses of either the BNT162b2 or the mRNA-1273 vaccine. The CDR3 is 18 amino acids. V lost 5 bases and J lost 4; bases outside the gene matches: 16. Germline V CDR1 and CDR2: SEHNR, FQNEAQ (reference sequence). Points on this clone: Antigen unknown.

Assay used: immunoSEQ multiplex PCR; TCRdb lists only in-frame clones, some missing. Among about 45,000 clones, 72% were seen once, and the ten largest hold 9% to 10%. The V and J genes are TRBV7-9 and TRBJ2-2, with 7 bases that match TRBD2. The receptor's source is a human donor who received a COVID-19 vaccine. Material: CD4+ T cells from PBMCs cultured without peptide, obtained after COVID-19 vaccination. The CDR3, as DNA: TGTGCCAGCAGCCCTTTGGGCGGGAGCGCGCGGGGCACCGGGGAGCTGTTTTTT. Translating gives CASSPLGGSARGTGELFF.